Listed below are T cell receptor beta chains from one sample, sequenced in a study of blood T cell repertoires in COVID-19. The protocol was immunoSEQ multiplex PCR, while the TCRdb copy is restricted to in-frame clones and leaves out a portion. Altogether approximately 140,000 clones are present, 88% being singletons, with the ten largest covering under 3%. Sequencing was performed on peripheral blood. The receptors shown here come from a human donor with COVID-19, enrolled during active disease. The donor label of this sample is uncertain. The CDR3 runs from the conserved cysteine through the conserved F or W. D genes are given only for firm matches. A clone size is listed for some rows: how often the clone was seen (once, few, many), or a class if it is expanded.

V: TRBV11-2
D: TRBD1
length: 15
size: NA
J: TRBJ1-1
DNA: TGTGCCAGCAGCTTATCAGGGGGATGGAACACTGAAGCTTTCTTT
CDR3: CASSLSGGWNTEAFF

V: TRBV10-3
D: NA
length: 11
size: NA
J: TRBJ1-2
DNA: TGTGCCATCAGTGGCGGGGGAGGCTACACCTTC
CDR3: CAISGGGGYTF

V: TRBV12-3/TRBV12-4
D: NA
length: 13
size: NA
J: TRBJ2-1
DNA: TGTGCCAGCAGCCTAGGGGTGTACAATGAGCAGTTCTTC
CDR3: CASSLGVYNEQFF

V: TRBV11-3
D: NA
length: 13
size: NA
J: TRBJ2-7
DNA: TGTGCCAGCAGTTTTGCGGGACCGACGCAGCAGTACTTC
CDR3: CASSFAGPTQQYF

V: TRBV18
D: NA
length: 16
size: NA
J: TRBJ1-1
DNA: TGTGCCAGCTCACCAACAAGACAGGCGGAAAACACTGAAGCTTTCTTT
CDR3: CASSPTRQAENTEAFF

V: TRBV10-3
D: TRBD2
length: 15
size: NA
J: TRBJ2-5
DNA: TGTGCCATCAGTACTAGCGGGGGGCTTCAAGAGACCCAGTACTTC
CDR3: CAISTSGGLQETQYF

V: TRBV6-1
D: NA
length: 16
size: NA
J: TRBJ1-6
DNA: TGTGCCAGCAGTGCGGAGTCCGGCCTCAATAATTCACCCCTCCACTTT
CDR3: CASSAESGLNNSPLHF

V: TRBV10-3
D: TRBD2
length: 15
size: NA
J: TRBJ2-1
DNA: TGTGCCATCAGTGTTTCGGGAACGGGGGGCAATGAGCAGTTCTTC
CDR3: CAISVSGTGGNEQFF

V: TRBV7-9
D: NA
length: 13
size: NA
J: TRBJ2-2
DNA: TGTGCCACCCAGGCAGGGAACACCGGGGAGCTGTTTTTT
CDR3: CATQAGNTGELFF

V: TRBV2
D: NA
length: 19
size: NA
J: TRBJ2-1
DNA: TGTGCCAGCAGTTCCGGGCCAGGGGCTGCGGGTCGGCTTCACAATGAGCAGTTCTTC
CDR3: CASSSGPGAAGRLHNEQFF

V: TRBV14
D: NA
length: 17
size: NA
J: TRBJ2-1
DNA: TGTGCCAGCAGCCAAGCCGGGGCGGGGAAATCCTACAATGAGCAGTTCTTC
CDR3: CASSQAGAGKSYNEQFF

V: TRBV28
D: TRBD1
length: 14
size: NA
J: TRBJ2-5
DNA: TGTGCCAGCAGTCGACCGGGACAGCCGGAGACCCAGTACTTC
CDR3: CASSRPGQPETQYF

V: TRBV7-8
D: TRBD2
length: 15
size: NA
J: TRBJ2-5
DNA: TGTGCCAGCAGTCCCGGACTAGCGGTTCAAGAGACCCAGTACTTC
CDR3: CASSPGLAVQETQYF

V: TRBV11-3
D: NA
length: 14
size: NA
J: TRBJ2-3
DNA: TGTGCCAGCAGCCCGGTGGCGGGCACAGATACGCAGTATTTT
CDR3: CASSPVAGTDTQYF

V: TRBV24-1
D: NA
length: 15
size: NA
J: TRBJ2-5
DNA: TGTGCCACCAGTGACGCCAGAACCGCCCAAGAGACCCAGTACTTC
CDR3: CATSDARTAQETQYF

V: TRBV6-6
D: NA
length: 16
size: once
J: TRBJ1-3
DNA: TGTGCCAGCAGTTACTCGACAGGTGAATTTGGAAACACCATATATTTT
CDR3: CASSYSTGEFGNTIYF

V: TRBV19
D: NA
length: 13
size: NA
J: TRBJ1-3
DNA: TGTGCCAGTAGTCCTTCTCAGAAGACTACCATATATTTT
CDR3: CASSPSQKTTIYF

V: TRBV5-1
D: NA
length: 17
size: many
J: TRBJ1-6
DNA: TGCGCCAGCAGTCTCCGGGACACGGCTTCATTACGTTCACCCCTCCACTTT
CDR3: CASSLRDTASLRSPLHF

V: TRBV5-4
D: TRBD1
length: 16
size: NA
J: TRBJ1-6
DNA: TGTGCCAGCAGCTTCGGGACAGGGGGCCGAAATTCACCCCTCCACTTT
CDR3: CASSFGTGGRNSPLHF

V: TRBV5-1
D: TRBD1
length: 14
size: NA
J: TRBJ2-5
DNA: TGCGCCAGCAGCTGGGACAGGACCCCGGAGACCCAGTACTTC
CDR3: CASSWDRTPETQYF

V: TRBV11-1
D: NA
length: 15
size: NA
J: TRBJ2-1
DNA: TGTGCCAGCAGCACCCGACAGGGAGGCTACAATGAGCAGTTCTTC
CDR3: CASSTRQGGYNEQFF

V: TRBV5-8
D: NA
length: 14
size: NA
J: TRBJ1-2
DNA: TGTGCCAGCAGCTTGGGACCGGGAAACTATGGCTACACCTTC
CDR3: CASSLGPGNYGYTF

V: TRBV19
D: NA
length: 14
size: NA
J: TRBJ1-5
DNA: TGTGCCAGTATTGACAGGATAGGTGTTTCGCCCCAGCATTTT
CDR3: CASIDRIGVSPQHF

V: TRBV3-1/TRBV3-2
D: TRBD1
length: 14
size: NA
J: TRBJ2-5
DNA: TGTGCCAGCAGCTCTGACAGGGGGCTCGAGACCCAGTACTTC
CDR3: CASSSDRGLETQYF

V: TRBV6-1
D: NA
length: 15
size: NA
J: TRBJ1-2
DNA: TGTGCCAGCAGTGAGGCGTGGGGGGTTAACTATGGCTACACCTTC
CDR3: CASSEAWGVNYGYTF

V: TRBV12-3/TRBV12-4
D: NA
length: 12
size: NA
J: TRBJ1-5
DNA: TGTGCCAGCAGTTCCACGGGTCAGCCCCAGCATTTT
CDR3: CASSSTGQPQHF

V: TRBV7-3
D: NA
length: 12
size: few
J: TRBJ2-2
DNA: TGTGCCAGCAGCTTATCCAACGGGGAGCTGTTTTTT
CDR3: CASSLSNGELFF

V: TRBV11-2
D: NA
length: 14
size: NA
J: TRBJ2-7
DNA: TGTGCCAGCAGCTTAGCGGTTTTATCCTACGAGCAGTACTTC
CDR3: CASSLAVLSYEQYF

V: TRBV3-1/TRBV3-2
D: TRBD2
length: 16
size: NA
J: TRBJ2-5
DNA: TGTGCCAGCAGCCAGGGCTCTAGCGGGGGGGCGGAGACCCAGTACTTC
CDR3: CASSQGSSGGAETQYF

V: TRBV2
D: NA
length: 14
size: NA
J: TRBJ1-2
DNA: TGTGCCAGCAGTATACGCAAGTCAGCGGATGGCTACACCTTC
CDR3: CASSIRKSADGYTF

V: TRBV18
D: TRBD1
length: 15
size: NA
J: TRBJ1-1
DNA: TGTGCCAGCTCACCACCGAGACAGGGTGACACTGAAGCTTTCTTT
CDR3: CASSPPRQGDTEAFF

V: TRBV27
D: NA
length: 15
size: once
J: TRBJ2-3
DNA: TGTGCCAGCACCTTGAACGGAGTTAGCACAGATACGCAGTATTTT
CDR3: CASTLNGVSTDTQYF

V: TRBV29-1
D: TRBD1
length: 12
size: NA
J: TRBJ1-1
DNA: TGCAGCGTTGATCCAGGGGGCACTGAAGCTTTCTTT
CDR3: CSVDPGGTEAFF

V: TRBV24-1
D: TRBD1
length: 14
size: NA
J: TRBJ2-3
DNA: TGTGCCACCCAGGACAGGGTTGTAGCAGATACGCAGTATTTT
CDR3: CATQDRVVADTQYF

V: TRBV7-9
D: NA
length: 14
size: NA
J: TRBJ1-6
DNA: TGTGCCAGCAGCCAGGACTCCTATAATTCACCCCTCCACTTT
CDR3: CASSQDSYNSPLHF

V: TRBV5-4
D: TRBD1
length: 14
size: NA
J: TRBJ1-5
DNA: TGTGCCATTTCGACAGGGGGAGGCAATCAGCCCCAGCATTTT
CDR3: CAISTGGGNQPQHF

V: TRBV6-5
D: NA
length: 14
size: few
J: TRBJ1-4
DNA: TGTGCCAGCAGTATACAGGGTACGGATGAAAAACTGTTTTTT
CDR3: CASSIQGTDEKLFF

V: TRBV11-2
D: NA
length: 15
size: NA
J: TRBJ2-5
DNA: TGTGCCAGCAGCTTAACGGCCGGAGCGCAAGAGACCCAGTACTTC
CDR3: CASSLTAGAQETQYF

V: TRBV5-1
D: TRBD1
length: 15
size: NA
J: TRBJ1-1
DNA: TGCGCCAGCAGCTTGCTAGACAGGGCGAACACTGAAGCTTTCTTT
CDR3: CASSLLDRANTEAFF

V: TRBV5-1
D: TRBD1
length: 16
size: NA
J: TRBJ1-1
DNA: TGCGCCAGCAGCTTCGGACAGGGGGCAATTGGGACTGAAGCTTTCTTT
CDR3: CASSFGQGAIGTEAFF

V: TRBV18
D: NA
length: 13
size: NA
J: TRBJ1-3
DNA: TGTGCCAGCTCACCTCTGGTGCGGGACGTTCTATATTTT
CDR3: CASSPLVRDVLYF

V: TRBV29-1
D: NA
length: 11
size: NA
J: TRBJ2-1
DNA: TGCAGCGTTGGAGAGAGGGTTGAGCAGTTCTTC
CDR3: CSVGERVEQFF

V: TRBV18
D: TRBD2
length: 16
size: NA
J: TRBJ2-5
DNA: TGTGCCAGCTCACCACCGCGGCGGGGGATCGGTGAGACCCAGTACTTC
CDR3: CASSPPRRGIGETQYF

V: TRBV27
D: NA
length: 15
size: NA
J: TRBJ2-2
DNA: TGTGCCAGCAGGGACGGACAGCTGAACACCGGGGAGCTGTTTTTT
CDR3: CASRDGQLNTGELFF

V: TRBV2
D: NA
length: 13
size: NA
J: TRBJ1-2
DNA: TGTGCCACAAGATACATTACTAACTATGGCTACACCTTC
CDR3: CATRYITNYGYTF

V: TRBV9
D: NA
length: 16
size: NA
J: TRBJ1-3
DNA: TGTGCCAGCAGCGTAGTGCCCGGGAGCTCTGGAAACACCATATATTTT
CDR3: CASSVVPGSSGNTIYF

V: TRBV25-1
D: TRBD2
length: 13
size: NA
J: TRBJ2-7
DNA: TGTGCCAGCAGGCTAGCGGGGACCTACGAGCAGTACTTC
CDR3: CASRLAGTYEQYF

V: TRBV11-1
D: NA
length: 12
size: once
J: TRBJ2-5
DNA: TGTGCCAGCAGCTCCAACCAAGAGACCCAGTACTTC
CDR3: CASSSNQETQYF

V: TRBV6-6
D: TRBD1
length: 13
size: few
J: TRBJ1-1
DNA: TGTGCCAGCAGAGGACAGGGAGGAACTGAAGCTTTCTTT
CDR3: CASRGQGGTEAFF

V: TRBV2
D: NA
length: 14
size: NA
J: TRBJ1-5
DNA: TGTGCCAGCAGTGACCGGGACAAACATCAGCCCCAGCATTTT
CDR3: CASSDRDKHQPQHF

V: TRBV5-4
D: NA
length: 16
size: NA
J: TRBJ2-2
DNA: TGTGCCAGCAGCTTGGATAGCCTAACTAACACCGGGGAGCTGTTTTTT
CDR3: CASSLDSLTNTGELFF

V: TRBV10-3
D: NA
length: 12
size: NA
J: TRBJ2-5
DNA: TGTGCCATCAGTGACCTGCAAGAGACCCAGTACTTC
CDR3: CAISDLQETQYF

V: TRBV4-1
D: TRBD1
length: 19
size: NA
J: TRBJ2-3
DNA: TGCGCCAGCAGCCAAGACCCCAGGGGACAGCGGAGGAGCACAGATACGCAGTATTTT
CDR3: CASSQDPRGQRRSTDTQYF

V: TRBV7-5
D: NA
length: 17
size: NA
J: TRBJ1-5
DNA: TGTGTCAGAAGCTTAGAGGGGGTGGGGGATGAGGGTCAGCCCCAGCATTTT
CDR3: CVRSLEGVGDEGQPQHF

V: TRBV5-1
D: NA
length: 13
size: NA
J: TRBJ1-1
DNA: TGCGCCAGCAGCCCGAACATGAACACTGAAGCTTTCTTT
CDR3: CASSPNMNTEAFF

V: TRBV19
D: NA
length: 14
size: NA
J: TRBJ2-1
DNA: TGTGCCAGTAGTCTAAAGTCGGAGATAAATGAGCAGTTCTTC
CDR3: CASSLKSEINEQFF

V: TRBV24-1
D: TRBD2
length: 15
size: NA
J: TRBJ2-5
DNA: TGTGCCACCAGTTCTAGCGGGGGCAGCCAAGAGACCCAGTACTTC
CDR3: CATSSSGGSQETQYF

V: TRBV6-2/TRBV6-3
D: TRBD1
length: 17
size: NA
J: TRBJ1-2
DNA: TGTGCCAGCAGTTACTCGATGATAGGCGGGACAGGGGATGGCTACACCTTC
CDR3: CASSYSMIGGTGDGYTF

V: TRBV9
D: NA
length: 16
size: NA
J: TRBJ2-2
DNA: TGTGCCAGCAGCCCGAGAAGTCAGGGAAGGACCGGGGAGCTGTTTTTT
CDR3: CASSPRSQGRTGELFF

V: TRBV3-1/TRBV3-2
D: NA
length: 15
size: NA
J: TRBJ2-7
DNA: TGTGCCAGCAGCCAAGATATCAGTGGTCCCTACGAGCAGTACTTC
CDR3: CASSQDISGPYEQYF